The next 4 T cell receptor beta chains were all read from a single sample in a study of cytomegalovirus exposure and HLA in healthy donors (dated by TCRdb to the late 2010s). Library preparation employed the immunoSEQ multiplex PCR assay. Entries here come from immuneACCESS through TCRdb and include only in-frame sequences with V and J called. Some clones fail to appear in such tables; in the studies checked, an unresolved V gene covers under half of the shortfall, and the cause of the remainder is unknown. This sample has about 220,000 clones in its table, and 87% of those were observed once. The top ten hold less than 3% of the sample. Sequenced material: PBMCs. All receptors come from a man younger than 35 in good health and CMV-seronegative.

The chain couples TRBV7-5 to TRBJ1-5; no check of the table's D call, TRBD1, against the DNA was made. TRBV7-5 has pseudogene status. The CDR3 length is 15 residues. This chain's CDR3 is CVRSLARTGNQPQHF. The CDR3 DNA is TGTGTCAGAAGCTTAGCCCGGACAGGTAATCAGCCCCAGCATTTT.

The chain employs TRBV11-2 and TRBJ1-2; unclear D gene. Trimming left V 2 bases short and J 3 bases short, with 10 bases between. Germline-derived CDR1 and CDR2 are SGHAT and FQNNGV. The CDR3 is 14 amino acids. The CDR3 sequence is CASSLSFRDYGYTF. For the CDR3, the DNA is TGTGCCAGCAGCTTATCGTTCCGAGACTATGGCTACACCTTC.

The chain uses TRBV19 and TRBJ2-1; D ambiguous. Germline loops: CDR1 LNHDA, CDR2 SQIVND (reference sequence). The CDR3 is made up of 16 amino acids. V shed 5 bases and J shed 0 bases, with 14 bases lying between them. The CDR3 DNA reads TGTGCCAGTAGTCGCTCAGGCTCCCCCTCCTACAATGAGCAGTTCTTC. This sequence encodes CASSRSGSPSYNEQFF.

The chain joins TRBV7-9 to TRBJ2-2; the D is unclear. Trimming shortened V by 1 base and J by 0 bases, and 6 bases separated the two germline ends. This CDR3 is 15 amino acids long. The germline V gene has CDR1 SEHNR and CDR2 FQNEAQ (reference sequence). The CDR3 DNA follows: TGTGCCAGCAGCTTAGAGCACGCGAACACCGGGGAGCTGTTTTTT. Translation: CASSLEHANTGELFF.